This record concerns one T cell receptor beta chain sequence. The authors' processing: Reference gene primer amplification gave nucleated cell count estimates. Sequencing was performed with immunoSEQ multiplex PCR; in TCRdb, only in-frame clones are kept and a portion is missing. The DNA was the basis for D and trimming; V, J and clone size are from that table. The table lists some 150,000 clones, about nine tenths of them singletons. CDR1 and CDR2 (germline): SGDLS, YYNGEE. V was shortened by 0 bases and J by 2 bases, with 8 bases between the two germline ends. The CDR3 extends over 15 amino acids. The data belong to a study of blood T cell repertoires in COVID-19. Study overall: PBMCs, B-cell-depleted T cells, or T cells provided the cDNA or gDNA that made up the material.

This clonotype originated in a woman in her fifties or sixties with active or convalescent COVID-19. The rearrangement uses TRBV9 and TRBJ2-2; possibly TRBD1 for D (6 bases). What was sequenced was peripheral blood. The DNA for the CDR3 is TGTGCCAGCAGCGTAGTACAGGGTAACACCGGGGAGCTGTTTTTT. Amino acids: CASSVVQGNTGELFF. Filled out from reference TRBV9 and TRBJ2-2, the complete variable domain reads DSGVTQTPKHLITATGQRVTLRCSPRSGDLSVYWYQQSLDQGLQFLIQYYNGEERAKGNILERFSAQQFPDLHSELNLSSLELGDSALYFCASSVVQGNTGELFFGEGSRLTVL.